The clone carrying this TCR beta chain was recorded many times. The data were taken from a study of T-cell reconstitution after alpha-beta-depleted transplantation in children. During its preparation, the TCRbeta library received unique molecular identifiers. TCRdb re-called the PCR reads through MiXCR, storing one row per CDR3 protein. The sample shows 70,000 to 95,000 distinct CDR3 sequences, 12% of them seen only once. Per germline, CDR1 DFQATT and CDR2 SNEGSKA (reference sequence). The ends were cut back, 1 base at V and 6 bases at J, with 13 bases in the middle. The CDR3 spans 14 residues. The clonotype comes from a human donor who donated a stem cell graft to a child with inherited bone marrow failure. The sequences come from PBMCs from the stem cell graft donor, collected from the stem cell graft. J is TRBJ2-1 and V is TRBV20-1, with unresolved D. The CDR3 DNA follows: TGCAGTGCTAGAGTCGCAGGCAGAGCCAATGAGCAGTTCTTC. It specifies CSARVAGRANEQFF.